The text below deals with one TCR beta chain. At the DNA level, this CDR3 is encoded by other sequences in the same sample as well. The sample is drawn from a study of blood T cell repertoires in COVID-19. At the level of the study: In each case, the material was cDNA or gDNA derived from T cells, B-cell-depleted T cells, or PBMCs.

In the source study's methods: Cell counts per sample came from amplifying reference gene primers. TCRdb's table, derived via immunoSEQ multiplex PCR, lists solely in-frame clones and lacks some. The DNA was the basis for D and trimming; V, J and clone size are from that table. This sample yields more than 130,000 clones, of which under 90% are seen a single time; roughly 10% belongs to the top ten. The receptor's source is a woman of 80 years or more in a cohort sampled during active or convalescent COVID-19. Sequences were obtained from peripheral blood.

The CDR3 spells CAWSRTGYEQYF. For the CDR3, the DNA is TGTGCCTGGAGCAGAACAGGCTACGAGCAGTACTTC. The chain joins TRBV30 to TRBJ2-7, with D tentatively TRBD1 (5 bases). In germline, CDR1 is GTSNPN, CDR2 SVGIG (reference sequence). There are 12 residues in the CDR3. V lost 3 bases and J lost 3, with 9 bases in between.